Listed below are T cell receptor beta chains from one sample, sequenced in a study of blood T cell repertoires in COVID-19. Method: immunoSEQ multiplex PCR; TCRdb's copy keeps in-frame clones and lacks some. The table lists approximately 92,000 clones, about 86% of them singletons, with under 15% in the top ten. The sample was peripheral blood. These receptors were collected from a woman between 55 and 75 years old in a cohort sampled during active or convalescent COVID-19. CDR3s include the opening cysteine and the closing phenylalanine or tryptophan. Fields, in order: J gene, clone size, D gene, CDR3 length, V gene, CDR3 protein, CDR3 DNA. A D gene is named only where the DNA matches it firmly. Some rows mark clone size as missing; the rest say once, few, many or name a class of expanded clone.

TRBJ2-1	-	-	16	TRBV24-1	CATSDLRGSSYNEQFF	TGTGCCACCAGTGATTTGAGGGGGAGCTCCTACAATGAGCAGTTCTTC
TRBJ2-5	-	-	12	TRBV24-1	CATSLALETQYF	TGTGCCACCAGTCTAGCGTTGGAGACCCAGTACTTC
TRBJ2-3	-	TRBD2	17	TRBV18	CASSPARLAVNTDTQYF	TGTGCCAGCTCACCAGCGAGACTAGCGGTAAACACAGATACGCAGTATTTT
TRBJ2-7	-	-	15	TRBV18	CASSQLGGPSYEQYF	TGTGCCAGCTCACAGTTGGGAGGACCTTCCTACGAGCAGTACTTC
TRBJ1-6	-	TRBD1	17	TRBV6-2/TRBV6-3	CASSYPYRTGNNSPLHF	TGTGCCAGCAGTTACCCTTATCGGACAGGGAATAATTCACCCCTCCACTTT
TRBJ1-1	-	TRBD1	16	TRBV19	CASSFSDRGLNTEAFF	TGTGCCAGTAGTTTCTCGGACAGGGGGCTGAACACTGAAGCTTTCTTT
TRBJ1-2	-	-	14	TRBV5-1	CASSLAGRAGGYTF	TGCGCCAGCAGCTTGGCAGGCAGGGCCGGTGGCTACACCTTC
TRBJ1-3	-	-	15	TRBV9	CASSVSVFSGNTIYF	TGTGCCAGCAGCGTTTCGGTGTTTTCTGGAAACACCATATATTTT
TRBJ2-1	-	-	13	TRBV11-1	CASSQDIPNEQFF	TGTGCCAGCAGCCAGGACATACCCAATGAGCAGTTCTTC
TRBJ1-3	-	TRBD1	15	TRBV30	CAWGTGARFGNTIYF	TGTGCCTGGGGGACAGGGGCTAGGTTTGGAAACACCATATATTTT
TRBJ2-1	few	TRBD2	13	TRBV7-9	CASSLAAGEGQFF	TGTGCCAGCAGCTTAGCAGCGGGAGAGGGGCAGTTCTTC
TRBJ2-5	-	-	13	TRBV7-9	CASSRQEEETQYF	TGTGCCAGCAGCCGTCAGGAAGAAGAGACCCAGTACTTC
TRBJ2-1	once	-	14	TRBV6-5	CASTPDGRYNEQFF	TGTGCCAGCACCCCAGACGGCAGGTACAATGAGCAGTTCTTC
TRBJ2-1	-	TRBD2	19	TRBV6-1	CASSDDRMGSGGLYNEQFF	TGTGCCAGCAGTGATGACAGGATGGGAAGCGGGGGACTCTACAATGAGCAGTTCTTC
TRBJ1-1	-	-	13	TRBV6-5	CASREWSDTEAFF	TGTGCCAGCAGGGAGTGGAGTGACACTGAAGCTTTCTTT
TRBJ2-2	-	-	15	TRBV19	CASSMKAGPTGELFF	TGTGCCAGTAGTATGAAGGCAGGCCCAACCGGGGAGCTGTTTTTT
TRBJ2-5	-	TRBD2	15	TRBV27	CASFSSGTGRETQYF	TGTGCCAGCTTTTCCAGCGGGACCGGGAGGGAGACCCAGTACTTC
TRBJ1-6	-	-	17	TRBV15	CATSRATASSYNSPLHF	TGTGCCACCAGCAGAGCGACAGCTAGCTCCTATAATTCACCCCTCCACTTT
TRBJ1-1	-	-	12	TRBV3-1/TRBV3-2	CASSQDITEAFF	TGTGCCAGCAGCCAAGATATCACTGAAGCTTTCTTT
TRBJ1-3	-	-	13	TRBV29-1	CSVQGMGGNTIYF	TGCAGCGTTCAGGGGATGGGGGGAAACACCATATATTTT
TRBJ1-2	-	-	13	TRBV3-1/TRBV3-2	CASSQVRGSGYTF	TGTGCCAGCAGCCAAGTTAGGGGCAGTGGCTACACCTTC
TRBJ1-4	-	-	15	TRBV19	CASSPGGSTNEKLFF	TGTGCCAGTAGCCCCGGGGGGTCAACTAATGAAAAACTGTTTTTT
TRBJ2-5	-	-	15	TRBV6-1	CASSESVAGEETQYF	TGTGCCAGCAGTGAATCTGTGGCAGGGGAAGAGACCCAGTACTTC
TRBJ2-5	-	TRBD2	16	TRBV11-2	CASSYRLAGRAETQYF	TGTGCCAGCAGCTACCGACTAGCGGGGAGAGCAGAGACCCAGTACTTC
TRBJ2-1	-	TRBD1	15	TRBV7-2	CASSPQGAFYNEQFF	TGTGCCAGCAGCCCACAGGGGGCATTCTACAATGAGCAGTTCTTC
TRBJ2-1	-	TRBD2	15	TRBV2	CASRETSGNYNEQFF	TGTGCCAGCAGAGAGACTAGCGGGAACTACAATGAGCAGTTCTTC
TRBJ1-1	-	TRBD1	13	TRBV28	CASNSPDRGMAFF	TGTGCCAGCAACAGTCCCGACAGGGGAATGGCTTTCTTT
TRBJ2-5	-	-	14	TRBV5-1	CASSLSASEETQYF	TGCGCCAGCAGCTTGTCGGCTAGCGAAGAGACCCAGTACTTC
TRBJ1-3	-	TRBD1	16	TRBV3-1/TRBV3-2	CASSLRQGPSGNTIYF	TGTGCCAGCAGCCTACGACAGGGGCCCTCTGGAAACACCATATATTTT
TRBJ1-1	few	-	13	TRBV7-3	CASSTDRGYEAFF	TGTGCCAGCAGCACGGACAGAGGATATGAAGCTTTCTTT
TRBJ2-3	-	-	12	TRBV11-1	CASSLGPDTQYF	TGTGCCAGCAGCTTAGGGCCAGATACGCAGTATTTT
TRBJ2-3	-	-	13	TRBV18	CASSTGKADTQYF	TGTGCCAGCTCAACAGGGAAGGCAGATACGCAGTATTTT
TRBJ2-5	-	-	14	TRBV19	CASSATRYRETQYF	TGTGCCAGTAGTGCGACTAGATATCGAGAGACCCAGTACTTC
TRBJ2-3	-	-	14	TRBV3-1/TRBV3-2	CASSQRTNIHTQYF	TGTGCCAGCAGCCAAAGGACTAACATTCATACGCAGTATTTT
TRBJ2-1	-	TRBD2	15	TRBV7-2	CASSLPRGVYNEQFF	TGTGCCAGCAGCTTACCGCGGGGGGTATACAATGAGCAGTTCTTC
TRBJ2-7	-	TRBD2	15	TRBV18	CASSRTSGGAYEQYF	TGTGCCAGCTCACGGACTAGCGGGGGGGCCTACGAGCAGTACTTC
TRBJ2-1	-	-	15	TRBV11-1	CASSLRLSGLDEQFF	TGTGCCAGCAGCTTAAGGCTCAGCGGTTTAGATGAGCAGTTCTTC
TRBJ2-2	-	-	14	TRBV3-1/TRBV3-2	CASSMTENTGELFF	TGTGCCAGCAGCATGACAGAAAACACCGGGGAGCTGTTTTTT
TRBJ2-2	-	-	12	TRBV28	CASSLTTGELFF	TGTGCCAGCAGTTTGACAACCGGGGAGCTGTTTTTT
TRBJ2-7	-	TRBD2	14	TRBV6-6	CASISSGLYYEQYF	TGTGCCAGCATCTCTAGCGGGTTATACTACGAGCAGTACTTC
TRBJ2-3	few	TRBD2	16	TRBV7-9	CASSLGLAGGADTQYF	TGTGCCAGCAGCTTAGGACTAGCGGGAGGCGCAGATACGCAGTATTTT
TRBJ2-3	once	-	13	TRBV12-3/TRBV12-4	CASTSFSSDTQYF	TGTGCCAGCACCTCCTTCAGTTCAGATACGCAGTATTTT
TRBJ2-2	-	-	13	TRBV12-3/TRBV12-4	CASSLRQGGELFF	TGTGCCAGCAGTTTAAGGCAGGGCGGGGAGCTGTTTTTT
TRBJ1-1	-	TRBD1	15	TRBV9	CASSPPDRVGPEAFF	TGTGCCAGCAGCCCTCCAGACAGGGTCGGACCTGAAGCTTTCTTT
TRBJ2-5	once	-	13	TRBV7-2	CASSPGQRETQYF	TGTGCCAGCAGCCCGGGACAACGGGAGACCCAGTACTTC
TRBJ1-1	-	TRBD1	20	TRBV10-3	CAISDSRGKSLTRDNTEAFF	TGTGCCATCAGTGATTCCAGGGGGAAGTCCCTCACAAGGGATAACACTGAAGCTTTCTTT
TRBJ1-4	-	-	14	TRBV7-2	CASSPWLQNEKLFF	TGTGCCAGCAGCCCTTGGCTACAGAATGAAAAACTGTTTTTT
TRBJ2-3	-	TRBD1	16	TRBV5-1	CASSFSQGAGTDTQYF	TGCGCCAGCAGCTTCTCACAGGGGGCTGGCACAGATACGCAGTATTTT
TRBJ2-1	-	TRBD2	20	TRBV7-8	CASSLGGKKAGAPHINEQFF	TGTGCCAGCAGCTTAGGCGGGAAAAAGGCGGGAGCCCCTCACATAAATGAGCAGTTCTTC
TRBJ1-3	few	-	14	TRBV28	CASNLSGAGNTIYF	TGTGCCAGCAACCTCTCGGGGGCTGGAAACACCATATATTTT
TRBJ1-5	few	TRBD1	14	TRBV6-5	CASSQTGGYQPQHF	TGTGCCAGCTCCCAGACAGGGGGATATCAGCCCCAGCATTTT
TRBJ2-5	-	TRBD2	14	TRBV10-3	CASPQWGGQETQYF	TGTGCCTCGCCCCAATGGGGGGGGCAAGAGACCCAGTACTTC
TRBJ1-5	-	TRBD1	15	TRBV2	CASGGTGGAYQPQHF	TGTGCCAGCGGGGGAACAGGGGGCGCCTATCAGCCCCAGCATTTT